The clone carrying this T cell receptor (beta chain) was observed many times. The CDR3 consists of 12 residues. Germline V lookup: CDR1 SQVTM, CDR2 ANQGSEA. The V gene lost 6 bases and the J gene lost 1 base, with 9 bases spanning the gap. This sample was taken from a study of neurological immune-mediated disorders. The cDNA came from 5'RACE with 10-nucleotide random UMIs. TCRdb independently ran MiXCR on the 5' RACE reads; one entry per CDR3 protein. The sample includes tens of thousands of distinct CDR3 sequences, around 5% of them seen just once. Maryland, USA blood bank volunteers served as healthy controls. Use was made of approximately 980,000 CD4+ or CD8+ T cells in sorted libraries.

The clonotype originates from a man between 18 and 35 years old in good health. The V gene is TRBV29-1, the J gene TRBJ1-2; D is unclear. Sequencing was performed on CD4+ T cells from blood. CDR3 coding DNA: TGCAGCGTCGTACTTAATAACTATGGCTACACCTTC. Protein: CSVVLNNYGYTF.